The subject of this entry is one T cell receptor beta chain. The CDR3 is made up of 15 amino acids. The V segment lost 3 bases and the J segment 1 base; nucleotides outside the gene matches: 2. Germline loops: CDR1 LGHNA, CDR2 YNFKEQ. This record comes from a study of control samples from healthy donors and cancer patients. Produced via immunoSEQ multiplex PCR; TCRdb's table is partial and in-frame only. This sample contains 150,000 to 200,000 clones. V is TRBV4-2 and J is TRBJ1-2, with TRBD1 matching 10 bases. The TCR sequence derives from a woman aged 25-40 years in good health. The sequenced sample consisted of blood. The CDR3 nucleotides are TGTGCCAGCAGCCATGGGACAGGGGATAACTATGGCTACACCTTC. The encoded protein is CASSHGTGDNYGYTF.